The present entry profiles one T cell receptor beta chain with its context. A Seattle source enrolled patients during active infection and followed them longitudinally. Original methodology: It was from reference gene primer amplification that nucleated cell counts were estimated. This table comes from immunoSEQ multiplex PCR, and its TCRdb copy is limited to in-frame clones, with some not included. Clone size and V and J calls were adopted from that table, with D and trimming inferred from the DNA. Of some 250,000 clones detected, roughly 81% appear once; the ten largest clones hold around 7.2%. The data were obtained in a study of blood T cell repertoires in COVID-19. The germline gives CDR1 SGHVS, CDR2 FQNEAQ. V lost 1 base and J lost 0, with 7 bases in between. The CDR3 loop spans 15 amino acids.

This TCR was sampled from an elderly woman with COVID-19, enrolled during active disease. The V and J genes are TRBV7-8 and TRBJ1-3; D not certain. Sequencing used peripheral blood. CDR3 coding DNA: TGTGCCAGCAGCTTAGGAGAGAGCTCTGGAAACACCATATATTTT. It yields the protein CASSLGESSGNTIYF.